The T cell receptor (beta chain) under discussion was sequenced for a study of shared clonotypes between healthy human individuals. Every donor, a Caucasian adult, lived in Nashville, Tennessee. Trimming removed 2 bases from V and 0 bases from J; junction bases left unmatched: 1. The CDR3 consists of 14 residues. CDR1 and CDR2 (germline): SGHNT, YYREEE (reference sequence). The data were produced by immunoSEQ multiplex PCR, yet TCRdb's version contains in-frame clones alone and is incomplete. Among around 1.4 million clones listed, approximately 98.5% were seen once. Findings and caveats of the study: In contrast to clonotypes shared by all four donors, non-shared clonotypes had lower generation probabilities. Memory subsets generally showed lower estimated richness than naive subsets.

This clone appeared once. Its antigen remains unidentified. The sample taken for sequencing was naive CD4+ T cells sorted from blood. Subset reported: CD45RA+ positively selected. This TCR was recovered from a man in his thirties or forties in good health. The rearrangement links TRBV5-4 to TRBJ2-5; TRBD2 agrees at 7 bases. The CDR3 sequence: CASSFTSDQETQYF. The CDR3 DNA reads TGTGCCAGCAGCTTTACTAGCGACCAAGAGACCCAGTACTTC.